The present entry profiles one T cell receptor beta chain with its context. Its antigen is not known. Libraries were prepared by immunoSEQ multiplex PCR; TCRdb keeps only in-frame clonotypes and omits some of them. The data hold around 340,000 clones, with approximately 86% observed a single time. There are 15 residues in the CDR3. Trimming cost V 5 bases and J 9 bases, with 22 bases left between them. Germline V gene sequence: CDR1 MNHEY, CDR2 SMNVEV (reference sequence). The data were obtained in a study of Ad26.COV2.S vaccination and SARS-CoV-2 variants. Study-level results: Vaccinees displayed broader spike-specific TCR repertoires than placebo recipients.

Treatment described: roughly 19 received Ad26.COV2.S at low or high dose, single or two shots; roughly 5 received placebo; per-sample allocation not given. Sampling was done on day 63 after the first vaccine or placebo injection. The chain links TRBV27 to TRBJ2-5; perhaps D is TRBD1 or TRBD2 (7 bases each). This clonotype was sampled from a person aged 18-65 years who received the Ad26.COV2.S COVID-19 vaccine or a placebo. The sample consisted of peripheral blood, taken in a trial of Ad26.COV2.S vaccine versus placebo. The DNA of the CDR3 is TGTGCCAGCAGTAATGCCCAGCGCCCAGGGGGGGCCCAGTACTTC. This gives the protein CASSNAQRPGGAQYF.